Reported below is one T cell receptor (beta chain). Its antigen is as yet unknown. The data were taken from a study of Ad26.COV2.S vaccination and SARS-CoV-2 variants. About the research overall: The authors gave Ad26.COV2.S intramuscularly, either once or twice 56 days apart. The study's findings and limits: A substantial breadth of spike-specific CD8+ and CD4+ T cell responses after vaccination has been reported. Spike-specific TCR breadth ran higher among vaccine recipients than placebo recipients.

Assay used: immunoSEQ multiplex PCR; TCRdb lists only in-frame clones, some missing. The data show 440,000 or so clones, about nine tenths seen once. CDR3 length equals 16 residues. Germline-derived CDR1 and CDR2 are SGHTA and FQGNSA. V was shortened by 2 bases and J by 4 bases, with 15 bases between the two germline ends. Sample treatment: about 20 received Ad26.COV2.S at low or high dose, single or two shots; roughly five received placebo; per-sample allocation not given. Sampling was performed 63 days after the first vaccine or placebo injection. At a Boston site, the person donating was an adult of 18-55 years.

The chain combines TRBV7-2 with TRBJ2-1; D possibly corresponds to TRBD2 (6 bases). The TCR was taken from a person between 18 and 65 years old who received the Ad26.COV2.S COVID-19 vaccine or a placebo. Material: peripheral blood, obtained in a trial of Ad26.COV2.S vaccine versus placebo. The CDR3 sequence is CASSLSGLSTYNEQFF. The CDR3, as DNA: TGTGCCAGCAGCTTAAGTGGACTATCGACATACAATGAGCAGTTCTTC.